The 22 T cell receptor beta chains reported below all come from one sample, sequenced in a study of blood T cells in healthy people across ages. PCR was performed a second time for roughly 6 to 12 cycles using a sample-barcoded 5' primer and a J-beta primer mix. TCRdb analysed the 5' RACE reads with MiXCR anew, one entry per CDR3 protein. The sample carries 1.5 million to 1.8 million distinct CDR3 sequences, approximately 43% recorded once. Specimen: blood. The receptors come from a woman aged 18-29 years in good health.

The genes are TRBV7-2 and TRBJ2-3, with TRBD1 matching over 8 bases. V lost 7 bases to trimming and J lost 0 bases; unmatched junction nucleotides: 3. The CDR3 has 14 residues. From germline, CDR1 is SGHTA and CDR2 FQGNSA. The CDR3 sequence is CASTWTGSTDTQYF. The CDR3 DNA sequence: TGTGCCAGCACCTGGACAGGGAGCACAGATACGCAGTATTTT. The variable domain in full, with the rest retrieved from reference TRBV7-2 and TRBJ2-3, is GAGVSQSPSNKVTEKGKDVELRCDPISGHTALYWYRQSLGQGLEFLIYFQGNSAPDKSGLPSDRFSAERTGGSVSTLTIQRTQQEDSAVYLCASTWTGSTDTQYFGPGTRLTVL.

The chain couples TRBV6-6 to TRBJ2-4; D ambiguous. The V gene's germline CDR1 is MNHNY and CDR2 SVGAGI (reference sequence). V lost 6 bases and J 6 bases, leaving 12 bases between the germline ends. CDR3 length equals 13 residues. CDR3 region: CASRPDKVNIQYF. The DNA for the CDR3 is TGTGCCAGCAGACCAGACAAGGTAAACATTCAGTACTTC.

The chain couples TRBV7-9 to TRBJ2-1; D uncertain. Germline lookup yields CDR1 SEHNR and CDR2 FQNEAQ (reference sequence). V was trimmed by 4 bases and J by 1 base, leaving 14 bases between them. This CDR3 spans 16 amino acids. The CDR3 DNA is TGTGCCAGCAGCTCCTTAGTTGGTGGTTCCTACAATGAGCAGTTCTTC. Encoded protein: CASSSLVGGSYNEQFF.

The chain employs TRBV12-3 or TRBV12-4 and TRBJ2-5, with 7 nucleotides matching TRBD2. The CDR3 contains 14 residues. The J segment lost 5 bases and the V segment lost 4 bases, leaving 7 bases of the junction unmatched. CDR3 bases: TGTGCCAGCAGTTACGGGGGGACCCGTGAGACCCAGTACTTC. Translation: CASSYGGTRETQYF.

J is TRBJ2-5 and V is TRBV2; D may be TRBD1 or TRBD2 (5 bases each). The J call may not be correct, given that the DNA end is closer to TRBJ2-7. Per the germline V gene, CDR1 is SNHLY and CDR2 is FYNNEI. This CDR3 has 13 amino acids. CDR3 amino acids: CASSIEWGNEQYF. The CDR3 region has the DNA TGTGCCAGCAGTATCGAGTGGGGGAACGAGCAGTACTTC.

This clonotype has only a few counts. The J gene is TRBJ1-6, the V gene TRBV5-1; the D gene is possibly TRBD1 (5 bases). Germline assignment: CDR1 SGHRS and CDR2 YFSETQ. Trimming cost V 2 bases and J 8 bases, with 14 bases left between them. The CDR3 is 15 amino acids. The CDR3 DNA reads TGCGCCAGCAGCTTAAGGCAGGGAGGGGATTCACCCCTCCACTTT. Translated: CASSLRQGGDSPLHF.

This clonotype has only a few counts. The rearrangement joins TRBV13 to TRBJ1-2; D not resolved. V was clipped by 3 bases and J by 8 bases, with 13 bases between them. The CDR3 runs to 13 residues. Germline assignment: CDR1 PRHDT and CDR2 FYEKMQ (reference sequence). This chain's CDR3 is CASSLGPQRGYTF. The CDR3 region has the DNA TGTGCCAGCAGCTTGGGCCCCCAAAGGGGCTACACCTTC.

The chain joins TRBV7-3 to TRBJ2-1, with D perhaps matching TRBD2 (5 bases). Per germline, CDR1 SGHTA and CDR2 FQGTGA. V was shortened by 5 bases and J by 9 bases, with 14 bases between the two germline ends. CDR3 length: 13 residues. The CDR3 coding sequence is TGTGCCAGCAGCCGACCTAGCTCGGGTGAGCAGTTCTTC. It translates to CASSRPSSGEQFF. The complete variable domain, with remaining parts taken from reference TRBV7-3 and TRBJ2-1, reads GAGVSQTPSNKVTEKGKYVELRCDPISGHTALYWYRQSLGQGPEFLIYFQGTGAADDSGLPNDRFFAVRPEGSVSTLKIQRTERGDSAVYLCASSRPSSGEQFFGPGTRLTVL.

This CDR3 reads CASSWGTGHQPQHF. CDR3 sequence (DNA): TGTGCCAGCAGTTGGGGGACAGGGCATCAGCCCCAGCATTTT. This chain joins TRBV12-3 or TRBV12-4 and TRBJ1-5; 9 bases match TRBD1. The CDR3 extends over 14 amino acids. V trimming: 4 bases; J trimming: 5 bases; junction bases outside the gene matches: 3.

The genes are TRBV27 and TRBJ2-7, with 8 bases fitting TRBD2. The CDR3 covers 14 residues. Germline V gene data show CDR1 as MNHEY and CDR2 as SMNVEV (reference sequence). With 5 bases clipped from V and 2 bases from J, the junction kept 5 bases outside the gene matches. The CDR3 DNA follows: TGTGCCAGCAGTCCTTCGGGACTAGCCTACGAGCAGTACTTC. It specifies CASSPSGLAYEQYF.

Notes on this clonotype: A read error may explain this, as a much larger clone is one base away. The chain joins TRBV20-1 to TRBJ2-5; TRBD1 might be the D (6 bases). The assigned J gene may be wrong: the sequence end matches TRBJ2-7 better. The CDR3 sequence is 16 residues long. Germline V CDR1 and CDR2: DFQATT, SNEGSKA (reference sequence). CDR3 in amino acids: CSARGEPRRGTYEQYF. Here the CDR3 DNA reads TGCAGTGCTAGAGGAGAACCCCGCAGGGGCACATACGAGCAGTACTTC.

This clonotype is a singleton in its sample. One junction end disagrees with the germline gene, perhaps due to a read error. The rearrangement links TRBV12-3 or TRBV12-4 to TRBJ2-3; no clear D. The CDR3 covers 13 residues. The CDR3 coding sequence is TGTGCCAGCAGTCCCTACAGAACAGATACGCGGTATTTT. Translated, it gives CASSPYRTDTRYF.

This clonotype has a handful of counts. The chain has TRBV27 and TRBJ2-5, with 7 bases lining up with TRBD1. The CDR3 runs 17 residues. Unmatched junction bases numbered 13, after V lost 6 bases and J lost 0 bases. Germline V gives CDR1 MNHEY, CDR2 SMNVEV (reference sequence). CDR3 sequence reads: CASSKLRDSQYQETQYF. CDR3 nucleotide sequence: TGTGCCAGCAGCAAGCTTCGGGACAGCCAGTACCAAGAGACCCAGTACTTC.

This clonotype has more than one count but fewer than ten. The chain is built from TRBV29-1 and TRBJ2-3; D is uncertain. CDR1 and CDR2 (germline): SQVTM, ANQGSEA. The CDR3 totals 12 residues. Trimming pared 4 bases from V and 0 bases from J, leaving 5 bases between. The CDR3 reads CSVVGSTDTQYF. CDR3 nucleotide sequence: TGCAGCGTTGTCGGGAGCACAGATACGCAGTATTTT.

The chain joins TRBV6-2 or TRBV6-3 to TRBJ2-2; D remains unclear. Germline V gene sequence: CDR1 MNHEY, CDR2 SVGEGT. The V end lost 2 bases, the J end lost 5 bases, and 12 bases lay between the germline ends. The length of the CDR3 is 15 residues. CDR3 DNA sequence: TGTGCCAGCAGTTACGGGCACAGACGGACCGGGGAGCTGTTTTTT. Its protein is CASSYGHRRTGELFF.

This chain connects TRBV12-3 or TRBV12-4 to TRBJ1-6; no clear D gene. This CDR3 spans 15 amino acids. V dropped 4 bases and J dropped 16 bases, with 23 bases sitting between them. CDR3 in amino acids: CASSSTQDRSLALHF. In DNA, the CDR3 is TGTGCCAGCAGTTCCACCCAGGACCGCTCTTTAGCTCTCCACTTT.

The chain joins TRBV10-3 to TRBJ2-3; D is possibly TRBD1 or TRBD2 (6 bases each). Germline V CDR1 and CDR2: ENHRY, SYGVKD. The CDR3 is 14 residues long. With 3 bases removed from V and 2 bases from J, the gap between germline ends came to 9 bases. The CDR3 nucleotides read TGTGCCATCAGTGATAGGGGGGCCACAGATACGCAGTATTTT. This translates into CAISDRGATDTQYF.

CDR3 region: CSAQDRVHNEQFF. The CDR3 DNA sequence: TGCAGTGCCCAGGACAGGGTCCACAATGAGCAGTTCTTC. The rearrangement uses TRBV20-1 and TRBJ2-1; 8 positions agree with TRBD1. After removal of 6 bases from V and 5 bases from J, the junction contained 6 bases not matched to a gene. Germline V gene sequence: CDR1 DFQATT, CDR2 SNEGSKA (reference sequence). The CDR3 totals 13 residues.

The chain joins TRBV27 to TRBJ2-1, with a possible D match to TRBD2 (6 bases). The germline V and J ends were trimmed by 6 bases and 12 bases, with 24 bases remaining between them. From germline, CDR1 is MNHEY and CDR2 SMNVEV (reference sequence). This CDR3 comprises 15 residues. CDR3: CASRRNTGTSSRQFF. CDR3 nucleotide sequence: TGTGCCAGCAGACGTAATACCGGGACTTCCTCGAGGCAGTTCTTC.

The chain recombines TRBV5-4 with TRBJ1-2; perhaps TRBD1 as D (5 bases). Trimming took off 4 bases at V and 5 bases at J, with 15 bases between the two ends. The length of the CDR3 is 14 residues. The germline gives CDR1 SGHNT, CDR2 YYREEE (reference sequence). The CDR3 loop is CASSADKGGYGYTF. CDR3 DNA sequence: TGTGCCAGCAGCGCGGACAAGGGCGGGTATGGCTACACCTTC.

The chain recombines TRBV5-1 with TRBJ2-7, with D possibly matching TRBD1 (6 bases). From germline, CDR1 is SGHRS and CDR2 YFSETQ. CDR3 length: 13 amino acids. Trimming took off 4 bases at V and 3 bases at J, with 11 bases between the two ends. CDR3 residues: CASSEGQNYEQYF. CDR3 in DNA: TGCGCCAGCAGCGAAGGACAGAACTACGAGCAGTACTTC.

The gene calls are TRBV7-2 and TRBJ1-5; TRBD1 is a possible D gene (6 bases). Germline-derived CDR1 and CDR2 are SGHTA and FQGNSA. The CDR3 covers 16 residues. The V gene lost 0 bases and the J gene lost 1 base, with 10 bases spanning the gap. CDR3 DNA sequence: TGTGCCAGCAGCTTAGCGCAGGGGCGAAGCAATCAGCCCCAGCATTTT. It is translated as CASSLAQGRSNQPQHF.